Listed here is a single TCR beta chain. Antigen unknown. Within the sample, other DNA sequences also encode this same CDR3. The naive CD8 population came from CD45RO-negative cells selected for CCR7, without terminally differentiated effector memory CD45RA+ cells. An approximately 200 ng quantity of DNA, tens of thousands of T cell genomes, went into the sorted-subset replicate PCRs. TCRdb's copy holds only in-frame clones and misses some; the assay was immunoSEQ multiplex PCR. In the table there are around 2,000,000 clones, 85% to 95% of which are singletons. This sample was taken from a study of shared clonotypes between healthy human individuals. The CDR3 contains 15 residues. Germline V gives CDR1 SGHRS, CDR2 YFSETQ. The V end was cut by 0 bases, the J end by 0 bases, with 7 bases between. Regarding the study as a whole: Among non-shared clonotypes, generation probabilities were lower than among those shared by all four donors.

Sequenced material: naive CD8+ T cells from PBMCs. The genes are TRBV5-1 and TRBJ1-3; D is perhaps TRBD1 (5 bases). The sequence came from a man between 18 and 29 years old in good health. Some clones in this sample may be carry-over from other donors' samples. DNA of the CDR3: TGCGCCAGCAGCTTGGATCAGGGCTCTGGAAACACCATATATTTT. Its protein is CASSLDQGSGNTIYF.